This TCR beta chain is from a study of blood T cell repertoires in COVID-19. The overall study: Sites across the United States, Italy and Spain contributed samples from acute and convalescent COVID-19. The analysed material was cDNA or gDNA that came from T cells, B-cell-depleted T cells, or PBMCs.

CDR3 length equals 13 residues. The V gene end was trimmed by 6 bases and the J gene end by 4 bases; junction bases not matched to a gene: 7. CDR1 SQVTM and CDR2 ANQGSEA come from the germline V gene. How the authors handled the data: Reference gene primer amplification gave nucleated cell count estimates. Data came from immunoSEQ multiplex PCR; TCRdb stores just in-frame clones and leaves some out. The DNA gave D and trimming, while V, J and clone size come from that table. The sample consists of approximately 190,000 clones, around 80% of them appearing once. This receptor was taken from a human donor in a cohort sampled during active COVID-19. Sequencing used peripheral blood. The chain carries TRBV29-1 and TRBJ2-7, with 9 positions matching TRBD1. In DNA form, the CDR3 reads TGCAGCGTGCAACAGGGGGCGCGGTACGAGCAGTACTTC. Amino acids: CSVQQGARYEQYF.